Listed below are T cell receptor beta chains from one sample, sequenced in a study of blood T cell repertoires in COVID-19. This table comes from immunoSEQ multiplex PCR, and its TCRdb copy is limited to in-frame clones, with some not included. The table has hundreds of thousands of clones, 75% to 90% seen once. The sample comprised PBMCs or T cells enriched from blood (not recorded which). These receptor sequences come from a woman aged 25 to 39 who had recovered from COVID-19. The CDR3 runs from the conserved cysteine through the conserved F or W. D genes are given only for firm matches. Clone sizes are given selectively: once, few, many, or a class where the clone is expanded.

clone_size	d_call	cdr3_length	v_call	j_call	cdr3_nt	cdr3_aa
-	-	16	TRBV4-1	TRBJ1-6	TGCGCCAGCAGCCAAGAAATCCAGTTTCGTAATTCACCCCTCCACTTT	CASSQEIQFRNSPLHF
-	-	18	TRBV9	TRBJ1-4	TGTGCCAGCAGCTCCTCCTTAACAGGGCTCCCATCTAATGAAAAACTGTTTTTT	CASSSSLTGLPSNEKLFF
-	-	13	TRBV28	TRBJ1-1	TGTGCCAGCAACCGACAGGAGAACACTGAAGCTTTCTTT	CASNRQENTEAFF
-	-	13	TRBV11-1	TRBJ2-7	TGTGCCAGCAGCCCCGACAGGTCCTACGAGCAGTACTTC	CASSPDRSYEQYF
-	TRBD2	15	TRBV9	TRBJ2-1	TGTGCCAGCAGCGTGGGCGGGGGCTCCTACAATGAGCAGTTCTTC	CASSVGGGSYNEQFF
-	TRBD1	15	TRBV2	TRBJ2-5	TGTGCCAGCGGTGGCACCGGGACAGGGGGCGGGACCCAGTACTTC	CASGGTGTGGGTQYF
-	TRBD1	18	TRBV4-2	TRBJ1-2	TGTGCCAGCAGCCAAGAAAAGGCCGACAGGGCCCTTAACTATGGCTACACCTTC	CASSQEKADRALNYGYTF
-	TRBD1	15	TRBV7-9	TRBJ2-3	TGTGCCAGCAGCTTTTCGGGACAGACCACAGATACGCAGTATTTT	CASSFSGQTTDTQYF
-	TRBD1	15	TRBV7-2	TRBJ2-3	TGTGCCAGCAGCCCCAGGGACAGCCGCACAGATACGCAGTATTTT	CASSPRDSRTDTQYF
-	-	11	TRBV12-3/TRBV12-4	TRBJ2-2	TGTGCCAGCAGTTCTTTGGGGGAGCTGTTTTTT	CASSSLGELFF
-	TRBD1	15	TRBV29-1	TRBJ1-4	TGCAGCGTTGAAGATACAGCAGGGGGCCGTGAAAAACTGTTTTTT	CSVEDTAGGREKLFF
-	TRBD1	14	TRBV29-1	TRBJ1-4	TGCAGCGCCCAACTCGGACAGGGTAATGAAAAACTGTTTTTT	CSAQLGQGNEKLFF
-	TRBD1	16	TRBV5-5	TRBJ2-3	TGTGCCAGCAGCCCCCAGGGGACAGCGAGCACAGATACGCAGTATTTT	CASSPQGTASTDTQYF
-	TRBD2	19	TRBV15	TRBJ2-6	TGTGCCACCAGCAGTCTCGTCACGTCAGCGGGACCCGGGGCCAACGTCCTGACTTTC	CATSSLVTSAGPGANVLTF
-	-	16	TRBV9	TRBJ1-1	TGTGCCAGCAGCGTAGACAACAGGGCTATGAACACTGAAGCTTTCTTT	CASSVDNRAMNTEAFF
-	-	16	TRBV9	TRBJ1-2	TGTGCCAGCAGCGTAGAGTGGGGGGGCGATCCCTATGGCTACACCTTC	CASSVEWGGDPYGYTF
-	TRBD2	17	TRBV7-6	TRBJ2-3	TGTGCCAGCAGCCACGTGTCGGGACTAGCGGGGGGAGGACACCCGTATTTT	CASSHVSGLAGGGHPYF
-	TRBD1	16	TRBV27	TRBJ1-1	TGTGCCAGCACCCGAAGGGTCGGACAGGGGGACACTGAAGCTTTCTTT	CASTRRVGQGDTEAFF
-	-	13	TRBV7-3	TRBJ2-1	TGTGCCAGCAGCCTCGGGCGGGACAATGAGCAGTTCTTC	CASSLGRDNEQFF
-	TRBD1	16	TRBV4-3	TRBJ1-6	TGCGCCAGCAGCCAAGGGTACAGGGGCACAGGTTCACCCCTCCACTTT	CASSQGYRGTGSPLHF
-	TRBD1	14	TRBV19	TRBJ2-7	TGTGCCAGTAGTATTACAGGGGCACCCTACGAGCAGTACTTC	CASSITGAPYEQYF
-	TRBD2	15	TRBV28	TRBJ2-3	TGTGCCAGCAGTGAAGCGGGAGGGCCCAGGGATACGCAGTATTTT	CASSEAGGPRDTQYF
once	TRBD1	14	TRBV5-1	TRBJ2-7	TGCGCCAGCAGCTTCAGGGGGAGCGGCTACGAGCAGTACTTC	CASSFRGSGYEQYF
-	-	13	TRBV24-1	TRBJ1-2	TGTGCCACCAGTGAGAGTACAGGGTTTGGCTACACCTTC	CATSESTGFGYTF
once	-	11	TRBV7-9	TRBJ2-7	TGTGCCAGCAGCTTTAGCTACGAGCAGTACTTC	CASSFSYEQYF
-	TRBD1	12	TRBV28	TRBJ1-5	TGTGCCAGCAAGACAGGGAATCAGCCCCAGCATTTT	CASKTGNQPQHF
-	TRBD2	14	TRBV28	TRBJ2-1	TGTGCCAGCAGTTTGCTGGGACTAGGCGATGAGCAGTTCTTC	CASSLLGLGDEQFF
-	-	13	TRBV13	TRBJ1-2	TGTGCCAGCAGCCCCGACAGAGGATATGGCTACACCTTC	CASSPDRGYGYTF
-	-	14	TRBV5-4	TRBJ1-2	TGTGCCAGCACCCTCCCCGGCGGGTATGAGGGCTACACCTTC	CASTLPGGYEGYTF
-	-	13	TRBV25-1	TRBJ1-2	TGTGCCAGCAGTGAGCCCCACAGTTATGGCTACACCTTC	CASSEPHSYGYTF
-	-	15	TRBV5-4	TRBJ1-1	TGTGCCAGCAGCTTAGACAGTCGTACGAACACTGAAGCTTTCTTT	CASSLDSRTNTEAFF
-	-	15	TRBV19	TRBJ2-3	TGTGCCAGTAGTATAGATTCGGGAGCTGGAGATACGCAGTATTTT	CASSIDSGAGDTQYF
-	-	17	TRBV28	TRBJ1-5	TGTGCCAGCAGTCGTGCGGGCGTGGGTTTTGGCCATCAGCCCCAGCATTTT	CASSRAGVGFGHQPQHF
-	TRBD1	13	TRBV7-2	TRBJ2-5	TGTGCCAGCAGCCCCGGGACAGGGGAGACCCAGTACTTC	CASSPGTGETQYF
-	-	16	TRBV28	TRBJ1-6	TGTGCCAGCAGCGCCATCAGGGGTTCTATAAATTCACCCCTCCACTTT	CASSAIRGSINSPLHF
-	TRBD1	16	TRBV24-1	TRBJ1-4	TGTGCCACCAGTGAGGGGACAGGGATGGATCATGAAAAACTGTTTTTT	CATSEGTGMDHEKLFF
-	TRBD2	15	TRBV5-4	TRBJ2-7	TGTGCCAGCAGCCCCGAGACTAGCGGGCCCTACGAGCAGTACTTC	CASSPETSGPYEQYF
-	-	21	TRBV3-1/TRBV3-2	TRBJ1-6	TGTGCCAGCAGCCAAGCCTACAGGGTCAGTACTACGGGGTCCTATAATTCACCCCTCCACTTT	CASSQAYRVSTTGSYNSPLHF
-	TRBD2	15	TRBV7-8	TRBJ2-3	TGTGCCAGCAGCACCGGGACTAGAAGTACGGATACGCAGTATTTT	CASSTGTRSTDTQYF
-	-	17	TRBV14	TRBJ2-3	TGTGCCAGCAGCGGTCGTCAGGCCGACTATAGCACAGATACGCAGTATTTT	CASSGRQADYSTDTQYF
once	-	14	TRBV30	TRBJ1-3	TGTGCCTGGCGTCGAGAGGCGTCTGGAAACACCATATATTTT	CAWRREASGNTIYF
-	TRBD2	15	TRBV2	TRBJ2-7	TGTGCCAGCAGTGTAGCGGGAGGAGACTCCTACGAGCAGTACTTC	CASSVAGGDSYEQYF
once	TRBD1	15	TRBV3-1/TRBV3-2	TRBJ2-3	TGTGCCAGCAGCCTAGTGGGACAGGGACCAGATACGCAGTATTTT	CASSLVGQGPDTQYF
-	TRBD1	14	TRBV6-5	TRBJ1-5	TGTGCCAGCGGAATTGGACAGGGAGGTCAGCCCCAGCATTTT	CASGIGQGGQPQHF
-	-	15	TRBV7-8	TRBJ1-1	TGTGCCAGCAGCTTAACCCCGGACTTGAACACTGAAGCTTTCTTT	CASSLTPDLNTEAFF
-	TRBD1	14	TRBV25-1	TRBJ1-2	TGTGCCAGCAGGGGGGGGACAGGGGTAGATGGCTACACCTTC	CASRGGTGVDGYTF
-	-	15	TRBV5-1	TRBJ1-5	TGCGCCAGCAGCTTGGCTGGGGCGTTGAATCAGCCCCAGCATTTT	CASSLAGALNQPQHF
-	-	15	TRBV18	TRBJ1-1	TGTGCCAGCTCACCAAGCGGGGCCATGGGCACTGAAGCTTTCTTT	CASSPSGAMGTEAFF
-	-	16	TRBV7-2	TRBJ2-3	TGTGCCAGCAGCTTAGGGCAGGGGATTCTCACAGATACGCAGTATTTT	CASSLGQGILTDTQYF
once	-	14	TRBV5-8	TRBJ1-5	TGTGCCAGCAGCTTGGTCCAGGGAAATCAGCCCCAGCATTTT	CASSLVQGNQPQHF
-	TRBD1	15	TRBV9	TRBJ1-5	TGTGCCAGCAGCGGAACGGGACAGGTTCATCAGCCCCAGCATTTT	CASSGTGQVHQPQHF
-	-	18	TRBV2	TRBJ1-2	TGTGCCAGCAGTGAAGCCATTTCCAATTCCAGGGGAGGGAAAGGCTACACCTTC	CASSEAISNSRGGKGYTF
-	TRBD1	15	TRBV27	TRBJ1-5	TGTGCCAGCAGTCAAATACAGGGGGCAAAGCAGCCCCAGCATTTT	CASSQIQGAKQPQHF
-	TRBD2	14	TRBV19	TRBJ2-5	TGTGCCAGTAGTCTTAGCGGGAGCTCAGAGACCCAGTACTTC	CASSLSGSSETQYF
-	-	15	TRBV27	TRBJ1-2	TGTGCCAGCAGTTTATCGCGGCAGGGTGCTGATGGCTACACCTTC	CASSLSRQGADGYTF
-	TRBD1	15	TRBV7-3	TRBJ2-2	TGTGCCAGCAGACGGACAGGGGTGAACACCGGGGAGCTGTTTTTT	CASRRTGVNTGELFF
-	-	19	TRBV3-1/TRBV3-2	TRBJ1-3	TGTGCCAGCAGCCAAGATCACGCGGCCCGAGACAGCTCTGGAAACACCATATATTTT	CASSQDHAARDSSGNTIYF